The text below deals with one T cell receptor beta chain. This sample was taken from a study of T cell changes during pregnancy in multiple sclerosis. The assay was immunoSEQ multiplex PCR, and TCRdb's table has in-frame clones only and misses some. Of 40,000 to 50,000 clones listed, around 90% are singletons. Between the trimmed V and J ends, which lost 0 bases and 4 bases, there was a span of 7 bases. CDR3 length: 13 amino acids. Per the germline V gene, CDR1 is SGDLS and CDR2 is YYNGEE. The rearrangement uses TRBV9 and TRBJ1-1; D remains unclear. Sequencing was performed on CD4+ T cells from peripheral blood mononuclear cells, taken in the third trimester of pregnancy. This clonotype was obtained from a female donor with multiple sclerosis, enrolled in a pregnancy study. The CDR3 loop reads CASSVDPGTEAFF. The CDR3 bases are TGTGCCAGCAGCGTAGATCCAGGCACTGAAGCTTTCTTT.